These 30 T cell receptor beta chains came from one sample sequenced in a study of neoadjuvant anti-PD-1 for oral cavity cancer. The protocol was immunoSEQ multiplex PCR, while the TCRdb copy is restricted to in-frame clones and leaves out a portion. The sample consists of 15,000 to 20,000 clones, around 72% of them appearing once. This material consisted of PBMCs, taken before nivolumab (anti-PD-1) treatment. The receptors were gathered from a person aged 35-79 years with oral cavity squamous cell carcinoma.

J is TRBJ2-3 and V is TRBV30, with 11 nucleotides matching TRBD2. Germline trimming cut 4 bases from V and 8 bases from J; bases unmatched to any gene: 11. This CDR3 contains 15 residues. From germline, CDR1 is GTSNPN and CDR2 SVGIG (reference sequence). The CDR3 protein is CAWTSGGPFPSTQYF. The CDR3 coding sequence is TGTGCCTGGACTAGCGGGGGGCCCTTCCCGTCTACGCAGTATTTT.

This clone was picked up one time. This sequence joins TRBV30 and TRBJ2-3, with D unresolved. V was trimmed by 6 bases and J by 2 bases, leaving 12 bases between them. Germline V gene lookup returns CDR1 GTSNPN and CDR2 SVGIG (reference sequence). The CDR3 runs to 13 residues. CDR3 protein: CACAPGLTDTQYF. CDR3 bases: TGTGCCTGTGCACCGGGCCTCACAGATACGCAGTATTTT.

The gene calls are TRBV30 and TRBJ2-1; 8 bases line up with TRBD2. Trimming at V came to 6 bases and at J to 14 bases, leaving 9 bases not matched to a gene. The CDR3 totals 11 residues. Germline V lookup: CDR1 GTSNPN, CDR2 SVGIG (reference sequence). Here the CDR3 DNA reads TGTGCCTGTTATATAGCGGGAAGGGAGTTCTTC. Protein product: CACYIAGREFF.

This clone was observed a handful of times. This chain uses TRBV9 with TRBJ2-2; D possibly corresponds to TRBD2 (6 bases). The CDR3 is made up of 15 amino acids. Looked up from germline, CDR1 is SGDLS and CDR2 is YYNGEE. V was clipped by 3 bases and J by 1 base, with 10 bases between them. The DNA of the CDR3 is TGTGCCAGCAGCGGGGACTTACAGAACACCGGGGAGCTGTTTTTT. It is translated as CASSGDLQNTGELFF.

This clone came up once. V and J are TRBV6-1 and TRBJ2-2; 7 nucleotides line up with TRBD1. The germline V gene encodes CDR1 MNHNS and CDR2 SASEGT. The trim removed 2 bases at V and 4 bases at J, leaving 13 bases unmatched. The CDR3 is 18 residues long. Here the CDR3 reads CASSEQVMAGGSTGELFF. The CDR3 region has the DNA TGTGCCAGCAGTGAACAAGTGATGGCAGGGGGTAGCACCGGGGAGCTGTTTTTT.

The gene calls are TRBV7-2 and TRBJ1-5; D call uncertain. The CDR3 runs 13 residues. From germline, CDR1 is SGHTA and CDR2 FQGNSA. Trimming left V 10 bases short and J 3 bases short, with 13 bases between. This chain's CDR3 is CATYSGNNQPQHF. DNA for the CDR3: TGTGCCACCTATTCCGGCAACAATCAGCCCCAGCATTTT.

This chain joins TRBV6-5 and TRBJ2-5; D gene ambiguous. Germline V gene sequence: CDR1 MNHEY, CDR2 SVGAGI. With 5 bases removed from V and 4 bases from J, the gap between germline ends came to 11 bases. There are 13 residues in the CDR3. CDR3 sequence reads: CASSRATGETQYF. The CDR3 DNA reads as TGTGCCAGCAGTCGGGCAACCGGAGAGACCCAGTACTTC.

The rearrangement joins TRBV28 to TRBJ1-2; possible D gene TRBD1, 6 bases. With 4 bases removed from V and 6 bases from J, the gap between germline ends came to 12 bases. This CDR3 contains 13 residues. The germline V gene encodes CDR1 MDHEN and CDR2 SYDVKM. Here the CDR3 DNA reads TGTGCCAGCAGTTCGACGGGGGGCCATGGCTACACCTTC. Amino acid sequence: CASSSTGGHGYTF.

This clone was recorded a few times. V is TRBV19 and J is TRBJ2-3; 9 nucleotides match TRBD2. Germline values: CDR1 LNHDA, CDR2 SQIVND (reference sequence). The CDR3 spans 14 residues. Unmatched junction bases numbered 3, after V lost 3 bases and J lost 5 bases. The DNA of the CDR3 is TGTGCCAGTAGTATGGGACTAGCAAGAGATACGCAGTATTTT. Its translation is CASSMGLARDTQYF.

The CDR3: CASTGRYGYTF. As DNA, the CDR3 is TGTGCCAGCACAGGGAGGTATGGCTACACCTTC. V usage is TRBV28 and J usage is TRBJ1-2, with a possible D match to TRBD1 (5 bases). The CDR3 extends over 11 amino acids. Per the germline V gene, CDR1 is MDHEN and CDR2 is SYDVKM. The germline V and J ends were trimmed by 7 bases and 5 bases, with 8 bases remaining between them.

The rearrangement links TRBV28 to TRBJ1-5, with D uncertain. Trimming took 2 bases from V and 1 from J, leaving 3 bases between them. CDR1 MDHEN and CDR2 SYDVKM come from the germline V gene. The CDR3 runs 13 residues. The CDR3 is CASSLLSNQPQHF. CDR3 sequence (DNA): TGTGCCAGCAGTTTACTGAGCAATCAGCCCCAGCATTTT.

The chain combines TRBV5-5 with TRBJ1-5, with D unresolved. Germline CDR1 SGHKS, CDR2 YYEKEE (reference sequence). The CDR3 covers 13 residues. The germline V and J ends were trimmed by 0 bases and 5 bases, with 6 bases remaining between them. The CDR3 region has the DNA TGTGCCAGCAGCTTGGCCAGTTATCAGCCCCAGCATTTT. It translates to CASSLASYQPQHF.

This clone was recorded a few times. The genes are TRBV9 and TRBJ2-2; TRBD2 matches 10 bases. V shed 4 bases, J shed 4 bases, and the junction held 4 bases outside the gene matches. This CDR3 contains 15 residues. CDR1 is SGDLS, CDR2 YYNGEE, per germline. The CDR3 sequence: CASSLLAGSTGELFF. CDR3 in DNA: TGTGCCAGCAGCTTACTAGCGGGGTCCACCGGGGAGCTGTTTTTT.

The chain carries TRBV19 and TRBJ2-5; the D call may be TRBD1 or TRBD2 (6 bases each). Germline V gene sequence: CDR1 LNHDA, CDR2 SQIVND (reference sequence). The length of the CDR3 is 16 residues. Between the trimmed V and J ends, which lost 3 bases and 2 bases, there was a span of 16 bases. CDR3 DNA: TGTGCCAGTAGTATTTCATCGGGGGCAGCACAAGAGACCCAGTACTTC. Translation gives CASSISSGAAQETQYF.

This clone was seen a few times. This chain joins TRBV6-1 and TRBJ2-1; 12 bases are a match to TRBD2. From germline, CDR1 is MNHNS and CDR2 SASEGT. J was trimmed by 1 base and V by 4 bases; bases with no gene match: 2. This CDR3 contains 16 residues. The DNA of the CDR3 is TGTGCCAGCAGTGTGACTAGCGGGGGTTCCTACAATGAGCAGTTCTTC. Translating it yields CASSVTSGGSYNEQFF.

The DNA of the CDR3 is TGTGCCAGCACTAAGCGGGAAAGCACCGGGGAGCTGTTTTTT. The encoded protein is CASTKRESTGELFF. The chain joins TRBV7-3 to TRBJ2-2; 7 bases are a match to TRBD2. CDR1 is SGHTA and CDR2 is FQGTGA in the germline V gene. The CDR3 is 14 residues long. Trimming at V came to 7 bases and at J to 4 bases, leaving 6 bases not matched to a gene. The full variable domain, completed using reference TRBV7-3 and TRBJ2-2, is GAGVSQTPSNKVTEKGKYVELRCDPISGHTALYWYRQSLGQGPEFLIYFQGTGAADDSGLPNDRFFAVRPEGSVSTLKIQRTERGDSAVYLCASTKRESTGELFFGEGSRLTVL.

The chain has TRBV27 and TRBJ1-5; D possibly corresponds to TRBD1 (6 bases). Trimming left V 5 bases short and J 3 bases short, with 11 bases between. This CDR3 region has 14 residues. Germline CDR1 and CDR2: MNHEY and SMNVEV (reference sequence). This CDR3 reads CASSLQGYNQPQHF. CDR3 in DNA: TGTGCCAGCAGTCTGCAGGGGTACAATCAGCCCCAGCATTTT.

This chain connects TRBV5-1 to TRBJ2-2, with D possibly called TRBD1 or TRBD2 (6 bases each). CDR3 length equals 15 residues. The germline V gene has CDR1 SGHRS and CDR2 YFSETQ. V lost 4 bases and J 2 bases, leaving 12 bases between the germline ends. The CDR3 DNA reads as TGCGCCAGCAGCGGAAGGGGGGATAACACCGGGGAGCTGTTTTTT. Translated, it gives CASSGRGDNTGELFF. Variable domain in full (rest from reference TRBV5-1 and TRBJ2-2): KAGVTQTPRYLIKTRGQQVTLSCSPISGHRSVSWYQQTPGQGLQFLFEYFSETQRNKGNFPGRFSGRQFSNSRSEMNVSTLELGDSALYLCASSGRGDNTGELFFGEGSRLTVL.

This chain links TRBV19 with TRBJ2-7; D unresolved. Germline assignment: CDR1 LNHDA and CDR2 SQIVND (reference sequence). The germline V and J ends were trimmed by 4 bases and 6 bases, with 13 bases remaining between them. There are 13 residues in the CDR3. The CDR3 DNA reads as TGTGCCAGTAGTACCCGTGAGTTCGCCGAGCAGTACTTC. Amino acid sequence: CASSTREFAEQYF.

The chain employs TRBV5-5 and TRBJ1-2, with TRBD1 matching over 8 bases. The CDR3 length is 15 residues. Germline lookup yields CDR1 SGHKS and CDR2 YYEKEE (reference sequence). V lost 4 bases, J lost 1 base, and 6 bases stayed unmatched. The CDR3 DNA is TGTGCCAGCAGCACGCTACAGGGGGTTAACTATGGCTACACCTTC. Residues: CASSTLQGVNYGYTF.

The rearrangement links TRBV7-2 to TRBJ2-7, with 13 bases that match TRBD2. V gave up 1 base and J gave up 9 bases; unmatched junction bases: 9. The CDR3 sequence is 16 residues long. Per germline, CDR1 SGHTA and CDR2 FQGNSA. The CDR3 protein is CASSLVGLAGPVGQYF. In DNA form, the CDR3 reads TGTGCCAGCAGCTTAGTGGGACTAGCGGGACCCGTGGGGCAGTACTTC.

This clone was detected a few times. The V and J genes are TRBV11-1 and TRBJ2-1; TRBD2 aligns across 9 bases. CDR3 size: 16 residues. In germline, CDR1 is SGHAT, CDR2 FQDESV (reference sequence). Losses at the gene ends were 6 bases for V and 2 bases for J; bases not matched to a gene: 8. CDR3 loop: CASSTSGSPAYNEQFF. DNA for the CDR3: TGTGCCAGCAGTACTAGCGGGTCCCCCGCCTACAATGAGCAGTTCTTC. Full variable domain (remainder filled in from reference TRBV11-1 and TRBJ2-1): EAEVAQSPRYKITEKSQAVAFWCDPISGHATLYWYRQILGQGPELLVQFQDESVVDDSQLPKDRFSAERLKGVDSTLKIQPAELGDSAMYLCASSTSGSPAYNEQFFGPGTRLTVL.

This rearrangement joins TRBV28 to TRBJ1-1; D ambiguous. V lost 6 bases to trimming and J lost 1 base, with 3 bases between them. Germline CDR1 and CDR2: MDHEN and SYDVKM. The CDR3 spans 11 residues. CDR3 nucleotide sequence: TGTGCCAGCAGGGAGAACACTGAAGCTTTCTTT. This encodes CASRENTEAFF.

The rearrangement joins TRBV6-5 to TRBJ1-1; the match to TRBD1 covers 10 bases. The trim removed 4 bases at V and 1 base at J, leaving 3 bases unmatched. Per germline, CDR1 MNHEY and CDR2 SVGAGI. The CDR3 totals 15 residues. For the CDR3, the DNA is TGTGCCAGCAGTTGGGACAGGGGAACGAACACTGAAGCTTTCTTT. Residues: CASSWDRGTNTEAFF.

This rearrangement joins TRBV7-2 to TRBJ2-3, with D unclear. Germline assignment: CDR1 SGHTA and CDR2 FQGNSA. The V gene lost 3 bases and the J gene lost 0 bases, with 10 bases spanning the gap. This CDR3 contains 15 residues. The CDR3 protein is CASSFVSTSTDTQYF. In nucleotides, the CDR3 is TGTGCCAGCAGCTTTGTATCAACAAGCACAGATACGCAGTATTTT.

This clone was found a few times. The V and J genes are TRBV5-1 and TRBJ1-1; no clear D. Trimming removed 0 bases from V and 5 bases from J, with 5 bases in between. Germline V CDR1 and CDR2: SGHRS, YFSETQ. The CDR3 totals 12 residues. CDR3 protein: CASSLDRTEAFF. The CDR3 DNA is TGCGCCAGCAGCTTGGATAGAACTGAAGCTTTCTTT.

Only a few counts were recorded for this clone. The chain joins TRBV5-1 to TRBJ2-7; possibly TRBD1 for D (6 bases). V dropped 4 bases and J dropped 2 bases, with 10 bases sitting between them. CDR1 and CDR2 (germline): SGHRS, YFSETQ. The CDR3 is 13 amino acids. The chain's CDR3 is CASSTGQTYEQYF. The DNA of the CDR3 is TGCGCCAGCAGCACCGGACAGACCTACGAGCAGTACTTC.

The chain links TRBV6-6 to TRBJ2-1, with 9 bases identical to TRBD2. Germline CDR1 reads MNHNY; CDR2 reads SVGAGI (reference sequence). Trimming cost V 2 bases and J 7 bases; bases outside gene matches: 6. CDR3 length: 15 amino acids. The chain's CDR3 is CASSYRPSGVNEQFF. CDR3 sequence (DNA): TGTGCCAGCAGTTACAGGCCTAGCGGGGTTAATGAGCAGTTCTTC.

This chain uses TRBV30 with TRBJ2-5; D unresolved. Germline values: CDR1 GTSNPN, CDR2 SVGIG (reference sequence). The CDR3 is made up of 14 amino acids. V lost 0 bases and J 2 bases, leaving 10 bases between the germline ends. The CDR3 protein is CAWSVWGYQETQYF. In nucleotides, the CDR3 is TGTGCCTGGAGTGTATGGGGTTATCAAGAGACCCAGTACTTC.

DNA for the CDR3: TGTGCCTGGAGTCTGGGACAGGGCCAAAACATTCAGTACTTC. Protein product: CAWSLGQGQNIQYF. The V gene is TRBV30, the J gene TRBJ2-4; 9 nucleotides align to TRBD1. CDR1 and CDR2 from the germline V gene are GTSNPN and SVGIG (reference sequence). The CDR3 is made up of 14 amino acids. The J segment lost 5 bases and the V segment lost 2 bases, leaving 4 bases of the junction unmatched.